Each of the 32 T cell receptor beta chains below was sequenced from the same sample in a study of cytomegalovirus exposure and HLA in healthy donors. PCR employed 60 Vbeta and 13 Jbeta primers. Measured with immunoSEQ multiplex PCR; TCRdb has only the in-frame clones, and not every one. The table includes approximately 100,000 clones, around three quarters detected once. The sequenced sample consisted of PBMCs. The receptors were gathered from a human donor in good health.

The chain joins TRBV7-8 to TRBJ2-5, with D uncertain. The CDR3 has 13 residues. V gave up 1 base and J gave up 2 bases, with 5 bases separating them. Germline loops: CDR1 SGHVS, CDR2 FQNEAQ. CDR3 bases: TGTGCCAGCAGCTTAGAACAGCAAGAGACCCAGTACTTC. Its protein is CASSLEQQETQYF.

The chain joins TRBV6-1 to TRBJ2-7, with 12 positions matching TRBD2. Germline values: CDR1 MNHNS, CDR2 SASEGT. Trimming cost V 3 bases and J 6 bases; bases outside gene matches: 9. There are 16 residues in the CDR3. CDR3: CASSDYRTSGVLEQYF. The CDR3 DNA sequence: TGTGCCAGCAGTGATTATCGGACTAGCGGGGTTCTCGAGCAGTACTTC.

This chain uses TRBV30 with TRBJ1-1; D call uncertain. Germline lookup yields CDR1 GTSNPN and CDR2 SVGIG (reference sequence). The CDR3 runs 10 residues. Deletions cut 2 bases from V and 11 bases from J, with 9 bases between. The chain's CDR3 is CAWSSAWAFF. CDR3 sequence (DNA): TGTGCCTGGAGTTCCGCGTGGGCTTTCTTT.

The rearrangement uses TRBV18 and TRBJ2-5, with D perhaps matching TRBD1 (6 bases). CDR1 and CDR2 from the germline V gene are KGHSH and LQKENI. The CDR3 has 14 residues. V lost 5 bases and J lost 2, with 12 bases in between. The DNA of the CDR3 is TGTGCCAGCTCATCCTACAGGGTACAAGAGACCCAGTACTTC. It translates to CASSSYRVQETQYF. The full variable domain, its missing parts supplied by reference TRBV18 and TRBJ2-5, is NAGVMQNPRHLVRRRGQEARLRCSPMKGHSHVYWYRQLPEEGLKFMVYLQKENIIDESGMPKERFSAEFPKEGPSILRIQQVVRGDSAAYFCASSSYRVQETQYFGPGTRLLVL.

This chain joins TRBV7-2 and TRBJ2-7, with 8 bases fitting TRBD1. V was clipped by 2 bases and J by 2 bases; unmatched bases: 11. The length of the CDR3 is 17 residues. Germline loops: CDR1 SGHTA, CDR2 FQGNSA. The CDR3 nucleotides are TGTGCCAGCAGCTTAAACGCTATCCGGGACAGGACCTACGAGCAGTACTTC. It specifies CASSLNAIRDRTYEQYF.

This chain connects TRBV28 to TRBJ2-1; TRBD2 agrees at 11 bases. This CDR3 is built from 14 residues. The germline CDR1 and CDR2 sequences are MDHEN and SYDVKM. The V gene end was trimmed by 6 bases and the J gene end by 4 bases; junction bases not matched to a gene: 2. The CDR3 loop is CASRRLAGYNEQFF. Here the CDR3 DNA reads TGTGCCAGCAGACGACTAGCGGGATACAATGAGCAGTTCTTC.

This clone was found a few times. CDR3 in amino acids: CASSQERGRGEKLFF. The CDR3 region has the DNA TGCGCCAGCAGCCAAGAGAGGGGGAGGGGAGAAAAACTGTTTTTT. V usage is TRBV4-3 and J usage is TRBJ1-4, with a tentative D call TRBD1 (6 bases). Deletions cut 0 bases from V and 8 bases from J, with 13 bases between. The germline CDR1 and CDR2 sequences are LGHNA and YSLEER. This CDR3 is built from 15 residues.

V usage is TRBV19 and J usage is TRBJ2-7, with D uncertain. CDR1 LNHDA and CDR2 SQIVND come from the germline V gene (reference sequence). Deletions cut 4 bases from V and 2 bases from J, with 9 bases between. The CDR3 is 13 residues long. CDR3 amino acids: CASSTPPAYEQYF. Written as DNA, the CDR3 is TGTGCCAGTAGTACTCCCCCAGCCTACGAGCAGTACTTC.

This clone has only one observation. The chain carries TRBV7-9 and TRBJ1-3; 8 bases are shared with TRBD1. Per germline, CDR1 SEHNR and CDR2 FQNEAQ (reference sequence). With 6 bases clipped from V and 5 bases from J, the junction kept 6 bases outside the gene matches. The length of the CDR3 is 14 residues. The CDR3 loop reads CASSLGQERNTIYF. The DNA for the CDR3 is TGTGCCAGCAGTTTGGGACAGGAAAGAAACACCATATATTTT. Full variable domain (missing parts from reference TRBV7-9 and TRBJ1-3): DTGVSQNPRHKITKRGQNVTFRCDPISEHNRLYWYRQTLGQGPEFLTYFQNEAQLEKSRLLSDRFSAERPKGSFSTLEIQRTEQGDSAMYLCASSLGQERNTIYFGEGSWLTVV.

The chain carries TRBV15 and TRBJ2-3; 9 nucleotides agree with TRBD1. This CDR3 is 15 amino acids long. V trimming: 5 bases; J trimming: 4 bases; junction bases outside the gene matches: 7. Germline V gene sequence: CDR1 LNHNV, CDR2 YYDKDF (reference sequence). This CDR3 reads CATSVGQGYADTQYF. The DNA of the CDR3 is TGTGCCACCAGCGTGGGACAGGGTTATGCAGATACGCAGTATTTT.

The genes are TRBV28 and TRBJ1-1, with a possible D match to TRBD1 (6 bases). Germline V gene sequence: CDR1 MDHEN, CDR2 SYDVKM. The CDR3 is 17 residues long. Trimming shortened V by 6 bases and J by 0 bases, and 20 bases separated the two germline ends. CDR3: CASRLFRGSGMNTEAFF. CDR3 coding DNA: TGTGCCAGCAGGCTCTTCAGGGGCAGTGGAATGAACACTGAAGCTTTCTTT.

The chain employs TRBV6-5 and TRBJ2-7; D is possibly TRBD2 (6 bases). The V end was cut by 4 bases, the J end by 3 bases, with 16 bases between. Germline V gene sequence: CDR1 MNHEY, CDR2 SVGAGI. This CDR3 spans 15 amino acids. The CDR3 here is CASSLSGTVIYEQYF. The CDR3 DNA reads TGTGCCAGCAGTTTATCCGGGACTGTAATCTACGAGCAGTACTTC.

Regarding this clone: Compared with germline, one end of the junction differs, possibly owing to a read error. The V call is TRBV7-9, the J call TRBJ1-2; D ambiguous. Germline V lookup: CDR1 SEHNR, CDR2 FQNEAQ (reference sequence). The CDR3 extends over 13 amino acids. CDR3 residues: CSSSFGQVYGYTF. In DNA, the CDR3 is TGTTCCAGCAGCTTTGGGCAGGTCTATGGCTACACCTTC.

J is TRBJ2-3 and V is TRBV28; 7 nucleotides agree with TRBD2. V lost 7 bases to trimming and J lost 2 bases; unmatched junction nucleotides: 9. The germline gives CDR1 MDHEN, CDR2 SYDVKM. The CDR3 is made up of 15 amino acids. CDR3 nucleotides: TGTGCCAGCACTTCGTGGGGAGGGGCCACAGATACGCAGTATTTT. Its translation: CASTSWGGATDTQYF.

The chain is built from TRBV28 and TRBJ1-5; D is undetermined. This CDR3 is 13 amino acids long. Germline V gene data show CDR1 as MDHEN and CDR2 as SYDVKM. Trimming cost V 10 bases and J 7 bases, with 17 bases left between them. This CDR3 is CATLPPGGQPQHF. The CDR3 bases are TGTGCCACCCTGCCCCCAGGTGGACAGCCCCAGCATTTT.

This sequence joins TRBV15 and TRBJ2-2; tentatively, D is TRBD1 (6 bases). Germline V lookup: CDR1 LNHNV, CDR2 YYDKDF (reference sequence). V was clipped by 6 bases and J by 4 bases, with 12 bases between them. The CDR3 has 14 amino acids. CDR3 DNA: TGTGCCACCAGGGGACAACCGGGCACCGGGGAGCTGTTTTTT. Translating it yields CATRGQPGTGELFF.

The chain links TRBV7-6 to TRBJ1-3, with 7 bases fitting TRBD1. CDR3 size: 16 residues. J lost 0 bases, V lost 2 bases, and 4 bases had no gene match. CDR1 and CDR2 from the germline V gene are SGHVS and FNYEAQ. Written as DNA, the CDR3 is TGTGCCAGCAGCTTAACGACAGGGAACTCTGGAAACACCATATATTTT. Its protein is CASSLTTGNSGNTIYF.

The genes are TRBV7-9 and TRBJ2-1, with TRBD1 matching over 8 bases. The germline gives CDR1 SEHNR, CDR2 FQNEAQ (reference sequence). The junction had 8 bases not matched to a gene; V was cut back by 7 bases and J by 6 bases. This CDR3 region has 14 residues. In nucleotides, the CDR3 is TGTGCCAGCACTCAGGGGGCCCCGCGCAATGAGCAGTTCTTC. It is translated as CASTQGAPRNEQFF.

The chain employs TRBV6-5 and TRBJ2-4; perhaps TRBD2 as D (5 bases). V was cut by 6 bases and J by 7 bases, with 16 bases left in between. CDR1 and CDR2 (germline): MNHEY, SVGAGI. There are 14 residues in the CDR3. CDR3 DNA sequence: TGTGCCAGCAGACCCGGTCTAGCAGCGAACATTCAGTACTTC. Translating gives CASRPGLAANIQYF.

The chain links TRBV27 to TRBJ1-1, with D unresolved. The CDR3 loop spans 13 amino acids. Looked up from germline, CDR1 is MNHEY and CDR2 is SMNVEV (reference sequence). With 5 bases removed from V and 1 base from J, the gap between germline ends came to 8 bases. The CDR3 bases are TGTGCCAGCAGTCCGCGACAGAACACTGAAGCTTTCTTT. Protein product: CASSPRQNTEAFF.

This clone has just one count. The genes are TRBV7-2 and TRBJ2-5; D might be TRBD2 (6 bases). Between the trimmed V and J ends, which lost 5 bases and 5 bases, there was a span of 15 bases. This CDR3 has 14 amino acids. Germline CDR1 and CDR2: SGHTA and FQGNSA. The CDR3 coding sequence is TGTGCCAGCAGCCCCCCCCCAGGGAGGGAGACCCAGTACTTC. It codes for CASSPPPGRETQYF.

The chain joins TRBV6-5 to TRBJ1-4, with TRBD1 as a possible D gene (6 bases). V was pared by 2 bases and J by 8 bases, with 15 bases between. Per the germline V gene, CDR1 is MNHEY and CDR2 is SVGAGI. The CDR3 is 15 amino acids. The DNA for the CDR3 is TGTGCCAGCAGTTACCGGGGGGCGACGGTGGAAAAACTGTTTTTT. As protein: CASSYRGATVEKLFF.

The CDR3 nucleotides read TGTGCCAGTACCGGGAGAGGGCTTCAGCCCCAGCATTTT. It specifies CASTGRGLQPQHF. The rearrangement links TRBV19 to TRBJ1-5, with D uncertain. The CDR3 is 13 residues long. Germline-derived CDR1 and CDR2 are LNHDA and SQIVND (reference sequence). Deletions cut 7 bases from V and 6 bases from J, with 13 bases between.

A note on this clone: Other DNA sequences in the same sample also yield this CDR3. The genes are TRBV29-1 and TRBJ1-1, with 9 bases matching TRBD1. This CDR3 contains 17 residues. The germline V gene has CDR1 SQVTM and CDR2 ANQGSEA. V shed 2 bases, J shed 0 bases, and the junction held 10 bases outside the gene matches. CDR3 amino acids: CSVERPGQGGLNTEAFF. The CDR3 nucleotides read TGCAGCGTTGAACGACCGGGACAGGGTGGGCTGAACACTGAAGCTTTCTTT.

The gene calls are TRBV5-1 and TRBJ1-2, with 7 nucleotides matching TRBD1. From germline, CDR1 is SGHRS and CDR2 YFSETQ. Germline trimming cut 4 bases from V and 3 bases from J; bases unmatched to any gene: 9. The CDR3 totals 15 residues. The DNA for the CDR3 is TGCGCCAGCAGCCAACAGGGGAAAGGGGACTATGGCTACACCTTC. Residues: CASSQQGKGDYGYTF.

The gene calls are TRBV5-1 and TRBJ1-5; 7 bases are a match to TRBD1. The CDR3 is 14 amino acids. After removal of 0 bases from V and 5 bases from J, the junction contained 2 bases not matched to a gene. Germline V CDR1 and CDR2: SGHRS, YFSETQ. CDR3 in amino acids: CASSLGGTDQPQHF. DNA of the CDR3: TGCGCCAGCAGCTTGGGCGGGACAGATCAGCCCCAGCATTTT.

The genes are TRBV19 and TRBJ1-2; 8 bases are shared with TRBD1. V gave up 5 bases and J gave up 4 bases; unmatched junction bases: 3. This CDR3 has 13 residues. CDR1 is LNHDA and CDR2 is SQIVND in the germline V gene (reference sequence). The CDR3 nucleotides read TGTGCCAGTAGTCCAGGGGGCGGCTATGGCTACACCTTC. The encoded protein is CASSPGGGYGYTF. The full variable domain, with the rest looked up from reference TRBV19 and TRBJ1-2, is DGGITQSPKYLFRKEGQNVTLSCEQNLNHDAMYWYRQDPGQGLRLIYYSQIVNDFQKGDIAEGYSVSREKKESFPLTVTSAQKNPTAFYLCASSPGGGYGYTFGSGTRLTVV.

This clone was observed once. The CDR3 sequence: CATTGGWSTEAFF. CDR3 DNA: TGTGCCACCACAGGGGGCTGGAGCACTGAAGCTTTCTTT. This chain connects TRBV28 to TRBJ1-1; 9 bases fit TRBD1. Trimming took 10 bases from V and 4 from J; bases not matched to a gene: 7. This CDR3 spans 13 amino acids. In germline, CDR1 is MDHEN, CDR2 SYDVKM.

This sequence joins TRBV10-2 and TRBJ1-5, with D unresolved. The V and J ends lost 1 base and 3 bases respectively, with 10 bases between them. CDR1 is WSHSY, CDR2 SAAADI, per germline. CDR3 length equals 15 residues. The DNA for the CDR3 is TGCGCCAGCAGTGAGTGGCAGGTATTCAATCAGCCCCAGCATTTT. Translated: CASSEWQVFNQPQHF.

The chain couples TRBV7-3 to TRBJ2-2, with D possibly matching TRBD1 (5 bases). Trimming left V 5 bases short and J 1 base short, with 8 bases between. Germline-derived CDR1 and CDR2 are SGHTA and FQGTGA. This CDR3 has 14 residues. CDR3 in amino acids: CASSPQGNTGELFF. Here the CDR3 DNA reads TGTGCCAGCAGCCCCCAGGGGAACACCGGGGAGCTGTTTTTT.

The rearrangement joins TRBV7-9 to TRBJ1-1; no definite D call. This CDR3 is built from 14 residues. V was shortened by 2 bases and J by 2 bases, with 9 bases between the two germline ends. Germline loops: CDR1 SEHNR, CDR2 FQNEAQ (reference sequence). CDR3 nucleotide sequence: TGTGCCAGCAGCTTAATCGGGATTAACACTGAAGCTTTCTTT. Translation gives CASSLIGINTEAFF. Using reference TRBV7-9 and TRBJ1-1 for the parts outside the CDR3, the full variable domain is DTGVSQNPRHKITKRGQNVTFRCDPISEHNRLYWYRQTLGQGPEFLTYFQNEAQLEKSRLLSDRFSAERPKGSFSTLEIQRTEQGDSAMYLCASSLIGINTEAFFGQGTRLTVV.

The V gene is TRBV5-4, the J gene TRBJ2-5, with 9 bases identical to TRBD1. The CDR3 runs to 16 residues. Germline V gene sequence: CDR1 SGHNT, CDR2 YYREEE (reference sequence). The V segment lost 2 bases and the J segment 3 bases; nucleotides outside the gene matches: 8. The CDR3 is CASSFWDRVVEETQYF. The CDR3, as DNA: TGTGCCAGCAGCTTTTGGGACAGGGTGGTTGAAGAGACCCAGTACTTC.